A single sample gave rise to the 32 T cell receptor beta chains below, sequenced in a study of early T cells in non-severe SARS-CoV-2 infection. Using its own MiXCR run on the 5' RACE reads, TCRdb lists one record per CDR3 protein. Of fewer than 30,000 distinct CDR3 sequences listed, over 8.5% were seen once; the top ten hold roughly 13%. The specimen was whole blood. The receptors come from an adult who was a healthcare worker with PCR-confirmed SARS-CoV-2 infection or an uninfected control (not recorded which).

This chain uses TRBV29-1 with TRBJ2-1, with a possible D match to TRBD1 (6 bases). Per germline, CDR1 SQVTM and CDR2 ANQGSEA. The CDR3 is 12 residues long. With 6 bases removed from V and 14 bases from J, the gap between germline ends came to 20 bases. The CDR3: CSVLGQLNGKFF. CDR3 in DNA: TGCAGCGTGCTAGGACAGCTGAATGGGAAGTTCTTC.

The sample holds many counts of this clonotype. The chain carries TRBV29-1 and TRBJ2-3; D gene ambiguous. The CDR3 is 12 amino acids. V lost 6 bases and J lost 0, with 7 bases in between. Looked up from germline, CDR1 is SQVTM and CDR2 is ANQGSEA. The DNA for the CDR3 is TGCAGCGTGGAACAGAGCACAGATACGCAGTATTTT. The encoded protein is CSVEQSTDTQYF.

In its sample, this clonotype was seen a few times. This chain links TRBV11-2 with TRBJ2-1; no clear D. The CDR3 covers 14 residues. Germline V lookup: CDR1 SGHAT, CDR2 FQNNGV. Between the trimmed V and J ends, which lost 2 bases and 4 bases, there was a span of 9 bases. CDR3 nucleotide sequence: TGTGCCAGCAGCTTACTAGGAGAGTACAATGAGCAGTTCTTC. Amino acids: CASSLLGEYNEQFF.

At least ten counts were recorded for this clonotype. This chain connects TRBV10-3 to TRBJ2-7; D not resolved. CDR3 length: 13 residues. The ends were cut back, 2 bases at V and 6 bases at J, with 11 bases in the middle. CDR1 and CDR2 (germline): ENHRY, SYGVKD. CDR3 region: CAISEGLVSEQYF. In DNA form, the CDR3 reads TGTGCCATCAGTGAGGGGCTAGTGAGCGAGCAGTACTTC.

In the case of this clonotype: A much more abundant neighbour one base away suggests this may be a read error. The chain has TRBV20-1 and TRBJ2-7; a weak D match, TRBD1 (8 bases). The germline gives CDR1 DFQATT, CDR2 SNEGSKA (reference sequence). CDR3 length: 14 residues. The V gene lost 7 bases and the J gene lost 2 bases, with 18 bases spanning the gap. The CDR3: CSVSTGGGPYEQYF. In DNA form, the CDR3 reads TGCAGTGTTAGCACAGGGGGGGGCCCCTACGAGCAGTACTTC.

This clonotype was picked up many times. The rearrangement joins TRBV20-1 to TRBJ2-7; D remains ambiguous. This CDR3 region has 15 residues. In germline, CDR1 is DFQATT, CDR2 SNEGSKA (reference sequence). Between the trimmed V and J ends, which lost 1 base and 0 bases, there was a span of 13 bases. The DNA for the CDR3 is TGCAGTGCTAGAGTCCCCTCCTTGGGCTCCTACGAGCAGTACTTC. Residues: CSARVPSLGSYEQYF.

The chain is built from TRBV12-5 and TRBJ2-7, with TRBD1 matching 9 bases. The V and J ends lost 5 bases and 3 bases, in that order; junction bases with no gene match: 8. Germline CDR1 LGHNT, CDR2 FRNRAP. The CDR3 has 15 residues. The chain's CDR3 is CASGPSGQGGYEQYF. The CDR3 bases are TGTGCTAGTGGTCCCTCGGGACAGGGAGGCTACGAGCAGTACTTC.

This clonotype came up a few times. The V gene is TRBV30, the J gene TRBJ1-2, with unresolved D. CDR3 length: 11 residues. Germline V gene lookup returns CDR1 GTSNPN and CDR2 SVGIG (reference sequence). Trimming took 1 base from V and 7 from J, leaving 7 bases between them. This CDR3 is CAWSGDSGYTF. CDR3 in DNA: TGTGCCTGGAGTGGGGATTCTGGCTACACCTTC.

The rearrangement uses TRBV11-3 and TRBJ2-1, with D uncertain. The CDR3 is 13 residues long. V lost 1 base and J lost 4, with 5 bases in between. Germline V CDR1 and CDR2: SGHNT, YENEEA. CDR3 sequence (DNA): TGTGCCAGCAGCTTAGCCAGTTACAATGAGCAGTTCTTC. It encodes CASSLASYNEQFF.

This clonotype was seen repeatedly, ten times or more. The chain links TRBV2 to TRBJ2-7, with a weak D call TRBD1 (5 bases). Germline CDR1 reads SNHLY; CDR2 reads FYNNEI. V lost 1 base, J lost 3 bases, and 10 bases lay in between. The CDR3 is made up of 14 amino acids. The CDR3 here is CASSEGVGDYEQYF. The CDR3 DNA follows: TGTGCCAGCAGTGAAGGGGTAGGGGACTACGAGCAGTACTTC.

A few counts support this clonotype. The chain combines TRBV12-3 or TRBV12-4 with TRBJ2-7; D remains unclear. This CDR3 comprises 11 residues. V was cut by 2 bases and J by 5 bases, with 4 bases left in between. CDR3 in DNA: TGTGCCAGCAGTTTAACAGACGAGCAGTACTTC. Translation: CASSLTDEQYF.

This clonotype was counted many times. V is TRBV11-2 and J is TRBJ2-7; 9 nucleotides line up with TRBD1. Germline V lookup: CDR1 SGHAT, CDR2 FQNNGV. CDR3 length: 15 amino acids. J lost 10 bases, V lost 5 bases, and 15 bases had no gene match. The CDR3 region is CASSARPGQGFPQYF. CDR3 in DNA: TGTGCCAGCAGCGCTCGACCGGGACAGGGCTTTCCCCAGTACTTC. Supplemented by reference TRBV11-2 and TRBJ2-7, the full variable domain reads EAGVAQSPRYKIIEKRQSVAFWCNPISGHATLYWYQQILGQGPKLLIQFQNNGVVDDSQLPKDRFSAERLKGVDSTLKIQPAKLEDSAVYLCASSARPGQGFPQYFGPGTRLTVT.

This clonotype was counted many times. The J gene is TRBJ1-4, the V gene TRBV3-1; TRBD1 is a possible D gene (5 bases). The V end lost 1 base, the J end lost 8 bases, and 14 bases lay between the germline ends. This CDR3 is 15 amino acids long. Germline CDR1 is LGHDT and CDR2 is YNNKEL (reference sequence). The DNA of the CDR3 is TGTGCCAGCAGCCAAGCCCCCGGAGGGGAGGAAAAACTGTTTTTT. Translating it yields CASSQAPGGEEKLFF.

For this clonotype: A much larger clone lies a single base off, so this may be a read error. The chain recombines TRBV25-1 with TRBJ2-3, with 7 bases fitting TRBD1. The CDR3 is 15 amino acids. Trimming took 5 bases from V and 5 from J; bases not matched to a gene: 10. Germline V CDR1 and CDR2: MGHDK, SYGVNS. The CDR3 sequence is CASSRDREYIDTQYF. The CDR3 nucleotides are TGTGCCAGCAGTCGAGACAGGGAGTACATAGATACGCAGTATTTT.

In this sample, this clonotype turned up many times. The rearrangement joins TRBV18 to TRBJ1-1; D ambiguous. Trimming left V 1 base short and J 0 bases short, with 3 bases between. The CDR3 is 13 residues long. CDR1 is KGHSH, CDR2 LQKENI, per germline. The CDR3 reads CASSPLLNTEAFF. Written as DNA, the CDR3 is TGTGCCAGCTCACCACTGTTGAACACTGAAGCTTTCTTT. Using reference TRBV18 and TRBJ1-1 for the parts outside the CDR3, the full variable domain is NAGVMQNPRHLVRRRGQEARLRCSPMKGHSHVYWYRQLPEEGLKFMVYLQKENIIDESGMPKERFSAEFPKEGPSILRIQQVVRGDSAAYFCASSPLLNTEAFFGQGTRLTVV.

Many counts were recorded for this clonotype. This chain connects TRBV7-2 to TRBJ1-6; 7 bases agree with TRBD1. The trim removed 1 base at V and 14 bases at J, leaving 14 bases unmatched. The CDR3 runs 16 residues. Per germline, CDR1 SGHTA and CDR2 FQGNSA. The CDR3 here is CASSLGGGRLGSTLHF. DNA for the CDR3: TGTGCCAGCAGCTTAGGAGGGGGCAGGCTGGGATCAACCCTCCACTTT.

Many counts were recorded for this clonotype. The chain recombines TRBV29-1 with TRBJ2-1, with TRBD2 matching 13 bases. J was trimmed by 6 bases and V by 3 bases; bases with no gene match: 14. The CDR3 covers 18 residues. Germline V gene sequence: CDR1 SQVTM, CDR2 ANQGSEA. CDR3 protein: CSVDGLEAGTSGANEQFF. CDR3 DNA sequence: TGCAGCGTTGATGGGCTAGAGGCCGGGACTAGCGGGGCCAATGAGCAGTTCTTC.

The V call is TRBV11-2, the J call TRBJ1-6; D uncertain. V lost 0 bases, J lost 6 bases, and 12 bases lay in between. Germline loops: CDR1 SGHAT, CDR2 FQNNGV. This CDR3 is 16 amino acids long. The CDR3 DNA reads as TGTGCCAGCAGCTTAGATGCGGGGATTCGTAATTCACCCCTCCACTTT. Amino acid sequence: CASSLDAGIRNSPLHF.

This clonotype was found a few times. The CDR3 DNA follows: TGTGCCACCAGTGAAAGGACGAAGAACATTCAGTACTTC. Protein product: CATSERTKNIQYF. This sequence joins TRBV24-1 and TRBJ2-4; no reliable D call. Germline CDR1 is KGHDR and CDR2 is SFDVKD. V was shortened by 4 bases and J by 7 bases, with 10 bases between the two germline ends. The CDR3 loop spans 13 amino acids.

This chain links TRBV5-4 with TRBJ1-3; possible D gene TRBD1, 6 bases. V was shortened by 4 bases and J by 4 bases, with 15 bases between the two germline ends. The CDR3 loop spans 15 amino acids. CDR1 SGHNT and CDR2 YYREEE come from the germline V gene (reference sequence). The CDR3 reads CASSLGTGMGNTIYF. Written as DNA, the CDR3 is TGTGCCAGCAGCCTGGGAACAGGGATGGGAAACACCATATATTTT.

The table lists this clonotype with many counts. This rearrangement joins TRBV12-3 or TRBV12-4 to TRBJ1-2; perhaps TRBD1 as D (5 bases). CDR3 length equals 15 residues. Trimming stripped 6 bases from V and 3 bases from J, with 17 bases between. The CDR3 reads CASSKGHPKDYGYTF. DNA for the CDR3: TGTGCCAGCAGCAAAGGACACCCCAAGGACTATGGCTACACCTTC.

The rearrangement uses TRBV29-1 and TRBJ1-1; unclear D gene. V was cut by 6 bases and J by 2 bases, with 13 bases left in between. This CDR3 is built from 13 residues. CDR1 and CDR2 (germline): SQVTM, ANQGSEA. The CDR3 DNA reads TGCAGCGTGCGAAAGACCGAAAACACTGAAGCTTTCTTT. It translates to CSVRKTENTEAFF.

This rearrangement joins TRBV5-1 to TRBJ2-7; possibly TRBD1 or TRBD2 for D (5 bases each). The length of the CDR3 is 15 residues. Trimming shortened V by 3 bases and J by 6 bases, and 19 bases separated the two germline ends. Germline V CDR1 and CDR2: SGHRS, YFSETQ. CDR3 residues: CASSSGTDPSLEQYF. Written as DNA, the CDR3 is TGCGCCAGCAGCTCCGGGACGGACCCCTCTCTCGAGCAGTACTTC.

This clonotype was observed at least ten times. Here the CDR3 DNA reads TGTGCCAGCAGTGACACCTCTACAGGGTGGGCCTACAATGAGCAGTTCTTC. Protein sequence: CASSDTSTGWAYNEQFF. The genes are TRBV6-4 and TRBJ2-1, with a weak D call TRBD1 (6 bases). With 2 bases removed from V and 2 bases from J, the gap between germline ends came to 16 bases. CDR1 and CDR2 (germline): MRHNA, SNTAGT. There are 17 residues in the CDR3.

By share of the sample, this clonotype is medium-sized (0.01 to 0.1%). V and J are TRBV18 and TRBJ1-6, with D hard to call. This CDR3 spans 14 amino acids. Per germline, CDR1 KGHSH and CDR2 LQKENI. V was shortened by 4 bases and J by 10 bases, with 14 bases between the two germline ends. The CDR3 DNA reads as TGTGCCAGCTCACTAGACCGCGTAGGGTCACCCCTCCACTTT. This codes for CASSLDRVGSPLHF.

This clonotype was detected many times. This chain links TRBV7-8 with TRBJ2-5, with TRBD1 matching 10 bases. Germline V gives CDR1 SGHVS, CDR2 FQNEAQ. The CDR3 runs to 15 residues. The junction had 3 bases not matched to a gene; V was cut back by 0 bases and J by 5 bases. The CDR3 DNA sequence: TGTGCCAGCAGCTTAGCGCCGGGACAGGGGGAGACCCAGTACTTC. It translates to CASSLAPGQGETQYF.

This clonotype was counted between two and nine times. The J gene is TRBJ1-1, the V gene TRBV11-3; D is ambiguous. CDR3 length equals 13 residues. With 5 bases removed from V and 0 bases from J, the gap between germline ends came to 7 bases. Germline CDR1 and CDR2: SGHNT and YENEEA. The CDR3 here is CASSAEVNTEAFF. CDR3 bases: TGTGCCAGCAGCGCCGAGGTGAACACTGAAGCTTTCTTT. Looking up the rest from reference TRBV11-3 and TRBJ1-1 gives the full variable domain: EAGVVQSPRYKIIEKKQPVAFWCNPISGHNTLYWYLQNLGQGPELLIRYENEEAVDDSQLPKDRFSAERLKGVDSTLKIQPAELGDSAVYLCASSAEVNTEAFFGQGTRLTVV.

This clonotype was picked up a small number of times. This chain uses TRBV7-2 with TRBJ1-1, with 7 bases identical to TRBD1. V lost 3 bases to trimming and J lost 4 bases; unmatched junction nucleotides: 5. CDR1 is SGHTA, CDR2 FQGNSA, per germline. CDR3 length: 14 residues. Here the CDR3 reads CASSFRGGPTEAFF. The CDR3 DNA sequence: TGTGCCAGCAGCTTTAGAGGGGGCCCCACTGAAGCTTTCTTT.

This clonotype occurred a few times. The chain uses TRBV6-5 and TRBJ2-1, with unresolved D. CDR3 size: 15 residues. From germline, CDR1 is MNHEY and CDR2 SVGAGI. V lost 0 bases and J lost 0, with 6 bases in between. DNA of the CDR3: TGTGCCAGCAGTTACTCGTTGAACTCCTACAATGAGCAGTTCTTC. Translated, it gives CASSYSLNSYNEQFF.

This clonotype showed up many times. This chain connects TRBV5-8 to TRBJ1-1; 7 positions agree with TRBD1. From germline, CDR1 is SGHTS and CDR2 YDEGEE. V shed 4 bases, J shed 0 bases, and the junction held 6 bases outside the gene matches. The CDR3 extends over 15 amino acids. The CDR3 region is CASSRRQGLNTEAFF. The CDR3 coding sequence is TGTGCCAGCAGCCGAAGACAGGGTCTGAACACTGAAGCTTTCTTT.

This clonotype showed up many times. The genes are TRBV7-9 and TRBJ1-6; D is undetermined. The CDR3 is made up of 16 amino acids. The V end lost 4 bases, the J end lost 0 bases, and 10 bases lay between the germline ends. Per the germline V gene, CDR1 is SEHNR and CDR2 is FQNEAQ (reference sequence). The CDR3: CASSSPLSSYNSPLHF. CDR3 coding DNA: TGTGCCAGCAGCTCTCCCCTGAGCTCCTATAATTCACCCCTCCACTTT.

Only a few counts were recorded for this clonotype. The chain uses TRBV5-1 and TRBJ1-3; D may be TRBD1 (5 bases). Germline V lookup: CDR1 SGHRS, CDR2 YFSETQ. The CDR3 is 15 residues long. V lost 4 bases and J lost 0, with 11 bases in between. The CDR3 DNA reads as TGCGCCAGCAGCGTGGCAGGGAGCTCTGGAAACACCATATATTTT. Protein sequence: CASSVAGSSGNTIYF.